This TCR beta chain was sequenced in a study of cytomegalovirus exposure and HLA in healthy donors. Amplification used 60 Vbeta primers and 13 Jbeta primers. Generated by immunoSEQ multiplex PCR, the TCRdb table keeps only in-frame clones and is missing some. Among about 82,000 clones listed, approximately 80% were seen once. Trimming removed 3 bases from V and 7 bases from J; junction bases left unmatched: 15. Germline CDR1 and CDR2: SGDLS and YYNGEE. This CDR3 region has 16 residues. What was sequenced was PBMCs. The V gene is TRBV9, the J gene TRBJ2-5; 7 nucleotides agree with TRBD1. This clonotype was obtained from a human donor in good health. CDR3 region: CASSAAGTVPTATQYF. The CDR3 region has the DNA TGTGCCAGCAGCGCCGCCGGGACAGTTCCCACAGCGACCCAGTACTTC.